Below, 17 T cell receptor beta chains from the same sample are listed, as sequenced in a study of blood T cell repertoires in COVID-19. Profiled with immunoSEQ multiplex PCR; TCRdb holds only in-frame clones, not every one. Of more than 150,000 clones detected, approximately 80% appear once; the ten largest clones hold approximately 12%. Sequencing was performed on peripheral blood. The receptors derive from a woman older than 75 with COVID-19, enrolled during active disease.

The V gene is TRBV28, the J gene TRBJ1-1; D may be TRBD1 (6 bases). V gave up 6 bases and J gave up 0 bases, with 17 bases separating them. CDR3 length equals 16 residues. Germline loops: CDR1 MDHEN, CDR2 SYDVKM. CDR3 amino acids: CASSLLPDRMNTEAFF. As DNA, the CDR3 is TGTGCCAGCAGCCTACTCCCTGACAGGATGAACACTGAAGCTTTCTTT.

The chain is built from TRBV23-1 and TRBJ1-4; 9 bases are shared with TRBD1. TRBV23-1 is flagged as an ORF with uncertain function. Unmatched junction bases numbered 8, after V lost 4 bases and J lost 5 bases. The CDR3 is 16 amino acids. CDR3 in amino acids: CASSPPETGGNEKLFF. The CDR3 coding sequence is TGCGCCAGCAGTCCCCCAGAGACAGGGGGGAATGAAAAACTGTTTTTT.

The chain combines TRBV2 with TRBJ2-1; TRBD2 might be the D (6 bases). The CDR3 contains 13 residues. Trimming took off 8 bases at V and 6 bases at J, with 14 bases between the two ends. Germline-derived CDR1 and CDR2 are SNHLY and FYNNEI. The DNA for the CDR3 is TGTGCCAGCGAACGGGAGCGGTTCAATGAGCAGTTCTTC. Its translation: CASERERFNEQFF.

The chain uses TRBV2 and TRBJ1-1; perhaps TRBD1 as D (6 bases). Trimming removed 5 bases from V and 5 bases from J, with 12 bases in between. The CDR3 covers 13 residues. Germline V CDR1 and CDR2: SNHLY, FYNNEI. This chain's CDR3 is CASSRSQGTEAFF. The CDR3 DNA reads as TGTGCCAGCAGTAGGTCCCAGGGGACTGAAGCTTTCTTT.

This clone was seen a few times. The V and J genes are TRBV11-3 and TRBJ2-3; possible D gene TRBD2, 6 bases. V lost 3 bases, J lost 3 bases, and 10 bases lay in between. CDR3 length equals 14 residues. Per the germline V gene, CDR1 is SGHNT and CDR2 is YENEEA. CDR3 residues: CASSLGGDTDTQYF. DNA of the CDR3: TGTGCCAGCAGCTTGGGGGGAGATACAGATACGCAGTATTTT.

The CDR3 spells CASSWGTGGGYEQYF. The CDR3 nucleotides are TGCGCCAGCAGCTGGGGGACAGGGGGCGGTTACGAGCAGTACTTC. The chain links TRBV23-1 to TRBJ2-7; 12 nucleotides align to TRBD1. TRBV23-1 is sorted into the ORF group, with uncertain function. V shed 6 bases, J shed 4 bases, and the junction held 7 bases outside the gene matches. CDR3 length: 15 residues.

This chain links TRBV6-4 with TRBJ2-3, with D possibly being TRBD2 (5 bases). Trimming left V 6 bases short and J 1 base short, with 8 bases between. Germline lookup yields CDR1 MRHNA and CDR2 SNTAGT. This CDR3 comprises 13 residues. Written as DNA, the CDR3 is TGTGCCAGCAGCTTCGGGGGCACAGATACGCAGTATTTT. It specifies CASSFGGTDTQYF.

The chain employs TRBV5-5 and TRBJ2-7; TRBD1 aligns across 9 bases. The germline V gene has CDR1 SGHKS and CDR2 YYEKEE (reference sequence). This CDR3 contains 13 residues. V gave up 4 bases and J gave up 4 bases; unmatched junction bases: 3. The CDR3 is CASSRTGDYEQYF. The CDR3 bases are TGTGCCAGCAGCAGGACAGGGGATTACGAGCAGTACTTC.

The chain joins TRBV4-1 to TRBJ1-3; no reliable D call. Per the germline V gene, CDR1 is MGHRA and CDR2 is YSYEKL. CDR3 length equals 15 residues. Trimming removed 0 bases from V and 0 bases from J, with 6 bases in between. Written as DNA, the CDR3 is TGCGCCAGCAGCCAAGAATGGAGCTCTGGAAACACCATATATTTT. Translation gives CASSQEWSSGNTIYF.

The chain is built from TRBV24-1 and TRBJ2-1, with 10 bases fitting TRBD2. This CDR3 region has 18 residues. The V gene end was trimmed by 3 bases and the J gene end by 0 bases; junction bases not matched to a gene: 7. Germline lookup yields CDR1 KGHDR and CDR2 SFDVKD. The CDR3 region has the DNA TGTGCCACCAGTGATCCAGGACTAGCGGCCTACTCCTACAATGAGCAGTTCTTC. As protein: CATSDPGLAAYSYNEQFF.

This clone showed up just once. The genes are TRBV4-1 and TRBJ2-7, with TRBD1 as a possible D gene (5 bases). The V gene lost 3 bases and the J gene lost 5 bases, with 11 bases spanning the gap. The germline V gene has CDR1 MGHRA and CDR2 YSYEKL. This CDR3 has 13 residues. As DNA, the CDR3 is TGCGCCAGCAGCCACCTCCGGACAAACGAGCAGTACTTC. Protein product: CASSHLRTNEQYF.

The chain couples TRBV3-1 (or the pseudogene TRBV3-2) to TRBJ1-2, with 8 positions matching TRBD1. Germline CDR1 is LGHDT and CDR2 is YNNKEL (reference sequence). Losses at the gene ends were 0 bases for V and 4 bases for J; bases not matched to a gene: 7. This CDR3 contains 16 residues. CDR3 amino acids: CASSQDRRQGFYGYTF. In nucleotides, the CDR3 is TGTGCCAGCAGCCAAGATCGTAGACAGGGGTTCTATGGCTACACCTTC.

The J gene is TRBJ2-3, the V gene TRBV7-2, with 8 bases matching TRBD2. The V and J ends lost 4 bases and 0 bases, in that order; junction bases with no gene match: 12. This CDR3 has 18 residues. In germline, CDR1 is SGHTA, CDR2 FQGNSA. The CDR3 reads CASSSLATSGPSTDTQYF. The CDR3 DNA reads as TGTGCCAGCAGCTCCCTGGCTACTAGCGGACCTAGCACAGATACGCAGTATTTT.

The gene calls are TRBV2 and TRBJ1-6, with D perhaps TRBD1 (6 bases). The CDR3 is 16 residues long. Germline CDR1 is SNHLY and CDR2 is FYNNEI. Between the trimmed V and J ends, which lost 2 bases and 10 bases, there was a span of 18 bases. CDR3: CASSERGEGGWSPLHF. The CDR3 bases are TGTGCCAGCAGTGAACGAGGAGAAGGGGGTTGGTCACCCCTCCACTTT.

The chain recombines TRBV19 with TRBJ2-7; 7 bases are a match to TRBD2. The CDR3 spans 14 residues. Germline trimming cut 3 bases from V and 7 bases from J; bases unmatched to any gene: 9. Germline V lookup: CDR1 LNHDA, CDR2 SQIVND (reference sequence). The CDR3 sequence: CASSILAEPREQYF. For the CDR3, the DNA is TGTGCCAGTAGTATTCTAGCGGAGCCCCGAGAGCAGTACTTC.

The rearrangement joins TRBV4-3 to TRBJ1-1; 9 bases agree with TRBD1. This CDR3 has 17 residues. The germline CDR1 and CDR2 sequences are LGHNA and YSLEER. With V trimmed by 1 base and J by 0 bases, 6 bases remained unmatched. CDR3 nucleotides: TGCGCCAGCAGCCAAGTCTGGGACAGGGTCATGAACACTGAAGCTTTCTTT. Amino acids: CASSQVWDRVMNTEAFF.

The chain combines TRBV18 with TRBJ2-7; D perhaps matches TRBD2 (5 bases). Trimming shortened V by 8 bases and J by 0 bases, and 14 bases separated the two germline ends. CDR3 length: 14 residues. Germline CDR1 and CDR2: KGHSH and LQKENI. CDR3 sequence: CASARTGSSYEQYF. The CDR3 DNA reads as TGTGCCAGCGCACGGACGGGGAGCTCCTACGAGCAGTACTTC.